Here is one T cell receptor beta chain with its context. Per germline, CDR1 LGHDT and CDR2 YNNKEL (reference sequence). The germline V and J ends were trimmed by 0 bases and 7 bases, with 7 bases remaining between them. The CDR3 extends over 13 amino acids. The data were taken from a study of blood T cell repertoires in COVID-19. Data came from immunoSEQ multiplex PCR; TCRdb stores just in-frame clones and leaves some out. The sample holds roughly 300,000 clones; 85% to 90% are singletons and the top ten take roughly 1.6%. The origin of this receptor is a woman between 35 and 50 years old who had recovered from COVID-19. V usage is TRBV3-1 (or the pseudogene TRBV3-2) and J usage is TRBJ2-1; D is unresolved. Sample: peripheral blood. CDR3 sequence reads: CASSQDPGNEQFF. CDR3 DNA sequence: TGTGCCAGCAGCCAAGACCCCGGGAATGAGCAGTTCTTC.